The 30 T cell receptor beta chains listed next were all sequenced from one sample in a study of T cells in Graves' hyperthyroidism and ophthalmopathy. TCR beta CDR3 regions were amplified from RNA. The TCR CDR3 was amplified in a first-round RT-PCR using the HTBI primer set. TCRdb reprocessed the multiplex PCR reads via MiXCR and lists one record per CDR3 protein. This table holds 500,000 to 550,000 distinct CDR3 sequences, less than 25% found once. The source material was blood. These receptors came from a man younger than 35 with Graves' hyperthyroidism.

The table lists this clonotype with many counts. The chain uses TRBV6-1 and TRBJ1-1; 12 bases agree with TRBD1. Germline V gene data show CDR1 as MNHNS and CDR2 as SASEGT. The CDR3 has 15 residues. Trimming cost V 4 bases and J 11 bases; bases outside gene matches: 11. CDR3 in amino acids: CASSGGTGGAEPAFF. CDR3 coding DNA: TGTGCCAGCAGTGGCGGGACAGGGGGCGCGGAACCCGCTTTCTTT.

This clonotype was seen at least ten times. The rearrangement links TRBV6-1 to TRBJ2-3; 15 bases line up with TRBD2. CDR1 and CDR2 from the germline V gene are MNHNS and SASEGT. The CDR3 contains 15 residues. V lost 4 bases to trimming and J lost 4 bases; unmatched junction nucleotides: 0. The CDR3 DNA reads as TGTGCCAGCAGTGGGACTAGCGGGGGGGCAGATACGCAGTATTTT. It encodes CASSGTSGGADTQYF.

Notes on this clonotype: One junction end disagrees with the germline gene, perhaps due to a read error. This chain connects TRBV12-3 or TRBV12-4 to TRBJ2-5; D remains unclear. The CDR3 runs to 16 residues. The CDR3 nucleotides are TGTGCCAGCAGTTTAGAGGGTTTAAGCAGCCAAGAGACCAAGTACTTC. Encoded protein: CASSLEGLSSQETKYF.

The chain joins TRBV6-1 to TRBJ1-5; TRBD1 might be the D (6 bases). CDR3 length equals 15 residues. The germline V gene encodes CDR1 MNHNS and CDR2 SASEGT. CDR3 sequence reads: CASLTGGGVNQPQHF. Written as DNA, the CDR3 is TGTGCGAGCCTAACCGGGGGGGGCGTCAATCAGCCCCAGCATTTT.

This clonotype showed up just a few times. This chain uses TRBV12-3 or TRBV12-4 with TRBJ2-4, with D perhaps TRBD2 (6 bases). V was shortened by 3 bases and J by 4 bases, with 10 bases between the two germline ends. This CDR3 comprises 14 residues. The CDR3 sequence is CASSLVGGKNIQYF. The CDR3 nucleotides are TGTGCCAGCAGTTTGGTGGGGGGAAAAAACATTCAGTACTTC.

This clonotype was seen ten or more times. The chain recombines TRBV30 with TRBJ1-2; 10 bases match TRBD1. CDR3 size: 14 residues. Unmatched junction bases numbered 4, after V lost 3 bases and J lost 3 bases. Germline V gene data show CDR1 as GTSNPN and CDR2 as SVGIG (reference sequence). As DNA, the CDR3 is TGTGCCTGGAGCACCGGGACAGGGGACTATGGCTACACCTTC. It translates to CAWSTGTGDYGYTF.

The gene calls are TRBV19 and TRBJ2-2, with a possible D match to TRBD1 (6 bases). Germline V gene sequence: CDR1 LNHDA, CDR2 SQIVND (reference sequence). The CDR3 contains 17 residues. Deletions cut 1 base from V and 2 bases from J, with 14 bases between. The DNA for the CDR3 is TGTGCCAGTAGTATAGTTGGCAGGGGTGGTAACACCGGGGAGCTGTTTTTT. Translation: CASSIVGRGGNTGELFF.

This clonotype was seen a handful of times. This chain connects TRBV7-8 to TRBJ1-5; D uncertain. The germline V and J ends were trimmed by 0 bases and 4 bases, with 10 bases remaining between them. Germline assignment: CDR1 SGHVS and CDR2 FQNEAQ. The CDR3 totals 15 residues. This CDR3 reads CASSLAGPTNQPQHF. The CDR3 bases are TGTGCCAGCAGCTTAGCGGGCCCGACTAATCAGCCCCAGCATTTT.

This clonotype turned up a few times. The chain carries TRBV6-2 or TRBV6-3 and TRBJ2-2; 8 positions match TRBD2. The CDR3 is made up of 17 amino acids. V shed 3 bases and J 0 bases; nucleotides not matched to a gene: 6. Germline loops: CDR1 MNHEY, CDR2 SVGEGT. CDR3 in DNA: TGTGCCAGCAGTTATTCTAGCGGGCTGGCGAACACCGGGGAGCTGTTTTTT. Protein sequence: CASSYSSGLANTGELFF.

Of note for this clonotype: The missing conserved phenylalanine or tryptophan at the end of this CDR3 makes a read error likely. The genes are TRBV6-1 and TRBJ2-7; D unclear. This CDR3 contains 16 residues. Germline V CDR1 and CDR2: MNHNS, SASEGT. Trimming removed 6 bases from V and 1 base from J, with 19 bases in between. In DNA, the CDR3 is TGTGCCAGCAGCTCATTTAGTGCGGTTTGGTCCTACGAGCAGTACTTG. Its translation: CASSSFSAVWSYEQYL.

This clonotype occurred many times. The chain is built from TRBV7-9 and TRBJ1-1; TRBD1 is a possible D gene (5 bases). The CDR3 is 14 amino acids. The ends were cut back, 5 bases at V and 4 bases at J, with 14 bases in the middle. Germline CDR1 is SEHNR and CDR2 is FQNEAQ (reference sequence). The chain's CDR3 is CASSGHDRFTEAFF. The DNA of the CDR3 is TGTGCCAGCAGCGGCCACGACAGATTCACTGAAGCTTTCTTT.

The J gene is TRBJ1-1, the V gene TRBV12-3 or TRBV12-4, with 9 bases aligning to TRBD1. This CDR3 spans 16 amino acids. V gave up 5 bases and J gave up 8 bases; unmatched junction bases: 15. The CDR3 DNA is TGTGCCAGCAGTCCACCGGGACAGGGAAAGGTCGGCGAAGCTTTCTTT. Protein: CASSPPGQGKVGEAFF.

The chain joins TRBV15 to TRBJ1-1; D gene ambiguous. Germline V gene data show CDR1 as LNHNV and CDR2 as YYDKDF (reference sequence). Trimming took 2 bases from V and 6 from J, leaving 10 bases between them. CDR3 length equals 13 residues. CDR3 nucleotides: TGTGCCACCAGCAGACCCCCGGCGGCTGAAGCTTTCTTT. Translating gives CATSRPPAAEAFF.

This clonotype came up a few times. The rearrangement joins TRBV5-1 to TRBJ2-5; 8 bases agree with TRBD2. Germline loops: CDR1 SGHRS, CDR2 YFSETQ. V was pared by 4 bases and J by 3 bases, with 14 bases of the junction left unmatched. This CDR3 spans 17 amino acids. The CDR3 region has the DNA TGCGCCAGCAGCCCGACGGCTAGCGGGTCTACAAAAGAGACCCAGTACTTC. It encodes CASSPTASGSTKETQYF.

This clonotype was observed many times. The gene calls are TRBV2 and TRBJ1-3, with D unresolved. This CDR3 spans 12 amino acids. The germline CDR1 and CDR2 sequences are SNHLY and FYNNEI. V was cut by 6 bases and J by 4 bases, with 7 bases left in between. CDR3 loop: CASRGDGNTIYF. In DNA, the CDR3 is TGTGCCAGCAGGGGTGACGGAAACACCATATATTTT.

This clonotype was recorded a few times. The J gene is TRBJ2-7, the V gene TRBV10-3; 10 bases fit TRBD2. The CDR3 has 16 residues. V dropped 3 bases and J dropped 3; count of bases not matched to a gene: 8. From germline, CDR1 is ENHRY and CDR2 SYGVKD. The CDR3 region has the DNA TGTGCCATCAGTGATAGAACCCTAGCGGGAGACTACGAGCAGTACTTC. It translates to CAISDRTLAGDYEQYF.

V usage is TRBV6-1 and J usage is TRBJ1-5; D remains unclear. Germline lookup yields CDR1 MNHNS and CDR2 SASEGT. The CDR3 extends over 14 amino acids. V lost 6 bases and J lost 7, with 16 bases in between. The CDR3 here is CASRVTPTNQPQHF. The CDR3 DNA sequence: TGTGCCAGCAGGGTAACCCCAACGAACCAGCCCCAGCATTTT.

This clonotype came up many times. Here the CDR3 DNA reads TGTGCCATCAGGAGGGACGGCATCCTCTCCTACGAGCAGTACTTC. Translation: CAIRRDGILSYEQYF. This sequence joins TRBV10-3 and TRBJ2-7; the D gene could be TRBD1 or TRBD2 (5 bases each). Per the germline V gene, CDR1 is ENHRY and CDR2 is SYGVKD. Trimming removed 6 bases from V and 0 bases from J, with 15 bases in between. CDR3 size: 15 residues.

The table lists this clonotype with many counts. V and J are TRBV12-3 or TRBV12-4 and TRBJ1-2, with D maybe TRBD1 (6 bases). This CDR3 has 15 amino acids. V lost 3 bases and J 0 bases, leaving 11 bases between the germline ends. The CDR3 DNA follows: TGTGCCAGCAGTTTCGAGACAGGACCTAACTATGGCTACACCTTC. This encodes CASSFETGPNYGYTF.

At least ten counts were recorded for this clonotype. The chain couples TRBV6-5 to TRBJ2-7, with D hard to call. Germline V gene sequence: CDR1 MNHEY, CDR2 SVGAGI. The CDR3 spans 15 residues. The ends were cut back, 0 bases at V and 2 bases at J, with 11 bases in the middle. CDR3 in amino acids: CASSYSTQSAYEQYF. CDR3 nucleotide sequence: TGTGCCAGCAGTTACTCGACTCAGTCGGCCTACGAGCAGTACTTC.

There are many counts of this clonotype. This chain joins TRBV2 and TRBJ1-5; TRBD1 might be the D (6 bases). V dropped 7 bases and J dropped 8 bases, with 15 bases sitting between them. The germline CDR1 and CDR2 sequences are SNHLY and FYNNEI. CDR3 size: 13 residues. The CDR3 loop reads CASKGGGWEPQHF. The CDR3 coding sequence is TGTGCCAGCAAGGGGGGGGGCTGGGAGCCCCAGCATTTT.

This clonotype showed up just a few times. The rearrangement uses TRBV12-3 or TRBV12-4 and TRBJ2-2; D is uncertain. V shed 6 bases and J shed 0 bases, with 17 bases lying between them. This CDR3 has 17 amino acids. The CDR3 coding sequence is TGTGCCAGCAGCCCCCCCCAGGACCACGCGAACACCGGGGAGCTGTTTTTT. It specifies CASSPPQDHANTGELFF.

This sequence joins TRBV6-2 or TRBV6-3 and TRBJ1-1; D is uncertain. This CDR3 is 11 amino acids long. Germline CDR1 and CDR2: MNHEY and SVGEGT. V gave up 2 bases and J gave up 7 bases, with 5 bases separating them. CDR3 residues: CASSYENEAFF. The CDR3 DNA is TGTGCCAGCAGTTACGAAAATGAAGCTTTCTTT.

This clonotype has a count of ten or more. The chain is built from TRBV6-1 and TRBJ1-3, with D uncertain. Germline values: CDR1 MNHNS, CDR2 SASEGT. V dropped 7 bases and J dropped 7 bases, with 8 bases sitting between them. This CDR3 contains 11 residues. CDR3 DNA sequence: TGTGCCAGCAAACGAGCTAACACCATATATTTT. Amino acid sequence: CASKRANTIYF.

The CDR3 sequence: CATTLCQSYEQYF. Here the CDR3 DNA reads TGTGCCACCACCCTATGTCAATCCTACGAGCAGTACTTC. V is TRBV7-6 and J is TRBJ2-7; D is unclear. The CDR3 is made up of 13 amino acids. Germline V lookup: CDR1 SGHVS, CDR2 FNYEAQ. The germline V and J ends were trimmed by 10 bases and 1 base, with 14 bases remaining between them. The variable domain in full, completed from reference TRBV7-6 and TRBJ2-7, reads GAGVSQSPRYKVTKRGQDVALRCDPISGHVSLYWYRQALGQGPEFLTYFNYEAQQDKSGLPNDRFSAERPEGSISTLTIQRTEQRDSAMYRCATTLCQSYEQYFGPGTRLTVT.

This clonotype was found a few times. The chain has TRBV10-3 and TRBJ2-2; weak D call: TRBD1 (5 bases). The V gene lost 3 bases and the J gene lost 5 bases, with 19 bases spanning the gap. The germline CDR1 and CDR2 sequences are ENHRY and SYGVKD. This CDR3 is built from 17 residues. CDR3: CAISETWWTTPTGELFF. The CDR3 DNA reads as TGTGCCATCAGTGAAACCTGGTGGACAACCCCGACCGGGGAGCTGTTTTTT.

The chain couples TRBV4-1 to TRBJ2-2, with D maybe TRBD2 (6 bases). The CDR3 has 15 residues. Germline loops: CDR1 MGHRA, CDR2 YSYEKL. V lost 4 bases and J lost 1, with 10 bases in between. CDR3 region: CASSLTRGNTGELFF. CDR3 in DNA: TGCGCCAGCAGCCTGACTAGGGGGAACACCGGGGAGCTGTTTTTT.

J is TRBJ2-4 and V is TRBV15; D is unresolved. With 1 base removed from V and 2 bases from J, the gap between germline ends came to 12 bases. The CDR3 spans 16 residues. Per the germline V gene, CDR1 is LNHNV and CDR2 is YYDKDF (reference sequence). CDR3 in amino acids: CATSRGGRDPKNIQYF. The CDR3 bases are TGTGCCACCAGCAGAGGTGGCAGAGACCCCAAAAACATTCAGTACTTC. Supplemented by reference TRBV15 and TRBJ2-4, the full variable domain reads DAMVIQNPRYQVTQFGKPVTLSCSQTLNHNVMYWYQQKSSQAPKLLFHYYDKDFNNEADTPDNFQSRRPNTSFCFLDIRSPGLGDTAMYLCATSRGGRDPKNIQYFGAGTRLSVL.

This clonotype was seen ten or more times. The rearrangement uses TRBV12-3 or TRBV12-4 and TRBJ2-5, with D tentatively TRBD1 (6 bases). Trimming shortened V by 5 bases and J by 4 bases, and 14 bases separated the two germline ends. This CDR3 is 14 amino acids long. The CDR3 sequence is CASSALGQRETQYF. CDR3 DNA: TGTGCCAGCAGTGCGCTGGGACAACGAGAGACCCAGTACTTC.

This clonotype was seen ten or more times. The chain joins TRBV12-3 or TRBV12-4 to TRBJ1-2; D remains ambiguous. Deletions cut 3 bases from V and 4 bases from J, with 15 bases between. This CDR3 has 15 amino acids. The CDR3 loop reads CASSLYRRPSYGYTF. The CDR3 DNA reads as TGTGCCAGCAGTTTGTATAGGCGGCCCAGCTATGGCTACACCTTC.